The T cell receptor (beta chain) under discussion was sequenced for a study of CD8 T cells in Susac syndrome. A quantity of 0.5 to 1 ug RNA underwent reverse transcription using random hexamers. MiXCR was run by TCRdb on the immunoSEQ multiplex PCR reads, yielding one entry per CDR3 protein. The data show 350,000 to 550,000 distinct CDR3 sequences, approximately 85% seen once. The CDR3 runs to 11 residues. Looked up from germline, CDR1 is MNHEY and CDR2 is SMNVEV (reference sequence). V dropped 8 bases and J dropped 5; count of bases not matched to a gene: 2. The sequence was collected from a human donor with multiple sclerosis. Source material: CD8+ T cells from PBMCs. The V call is TRBV27, the J call TRBJ2-7, with TRBD1 identical over 8 bases. The CDR3 protein is CASSTGDEQYF. Here the CDR3 DNA reads TGTGCCAGCTCGACAGGGGACGAGCAGTACTTC.